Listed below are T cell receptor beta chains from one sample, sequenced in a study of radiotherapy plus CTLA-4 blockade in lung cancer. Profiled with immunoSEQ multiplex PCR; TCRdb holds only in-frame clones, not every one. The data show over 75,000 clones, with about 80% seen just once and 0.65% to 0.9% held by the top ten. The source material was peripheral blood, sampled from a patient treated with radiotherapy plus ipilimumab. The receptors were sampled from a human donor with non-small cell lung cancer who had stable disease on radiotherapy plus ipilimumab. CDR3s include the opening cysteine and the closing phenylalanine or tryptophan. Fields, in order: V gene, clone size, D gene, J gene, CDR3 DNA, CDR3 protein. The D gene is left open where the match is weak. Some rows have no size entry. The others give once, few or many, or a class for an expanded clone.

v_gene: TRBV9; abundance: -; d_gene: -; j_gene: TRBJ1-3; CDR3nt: TGTGCCAGTAATCTTGCTGGGTTCTCTGGAAACACCATATATTTT; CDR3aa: CASNLAGFSGNTIYF
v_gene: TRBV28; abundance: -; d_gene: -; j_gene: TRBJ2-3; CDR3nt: TGTGCCAGCAGCCCTATTAGTCTACCCATCCCAGATACGCAGTATTTT; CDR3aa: CASSPISLPIPDTQYF
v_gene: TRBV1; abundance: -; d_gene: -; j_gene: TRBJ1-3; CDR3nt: TGCACCAATTTCCACGCCAGCTCTGGAAACACCATATATTTT; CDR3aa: CTNFHASSGNTIYF
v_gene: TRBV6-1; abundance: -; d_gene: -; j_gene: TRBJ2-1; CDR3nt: TGTGCCAGCAGTGCTTGGAGTGGGGGGGAGCAGTTCTTC; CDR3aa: CASSAWSGGEQFF
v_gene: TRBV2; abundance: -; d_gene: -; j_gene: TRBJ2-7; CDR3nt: TGTGCCACCGCTGGGGGGGGGCGAAGCGGGTTTAAAAACTACGAGCAGTACTTC; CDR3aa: CATAGGGRSGFKNYEQYF
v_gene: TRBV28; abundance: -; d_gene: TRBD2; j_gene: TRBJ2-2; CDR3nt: TGTGCCAGCAGTTCAAATATGCTTGCGGGGGACACCGGGGAGCTGTTTTTT; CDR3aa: CASSSNMLAGDTGELFF
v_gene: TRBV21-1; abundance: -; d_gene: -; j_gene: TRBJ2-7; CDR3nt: TGTGCCAGCAGCAAACCCCCCCCGGACAGGGACCACGAGCAGTACTTC; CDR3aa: CASSKPPPDRDHEQYF
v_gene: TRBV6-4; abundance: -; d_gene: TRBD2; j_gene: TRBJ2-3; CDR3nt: TGTGCCAGCCCCTCCCTAGCGGGAGCTGGAGATACGCAGTATTTT; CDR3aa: CASPSLAGAGDTQYF
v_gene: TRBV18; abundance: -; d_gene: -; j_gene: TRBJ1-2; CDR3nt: TGTGCCAGCTCTGACAGCTATGGCTACACCTTC; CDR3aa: CASSDSYGYTF
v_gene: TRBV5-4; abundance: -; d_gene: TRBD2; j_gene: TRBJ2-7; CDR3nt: TGTGCCAGCAGTTCAAGTGGACTAGCGGGGGCCCGCTGGACCTACGAGCAGTACTTC; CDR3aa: CASSSSGLAGARWTYEQYF
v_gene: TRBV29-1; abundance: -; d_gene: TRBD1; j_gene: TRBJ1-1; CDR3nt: TGCAGCGTTGCTAACAGGGGGCTCACTGAAGCTTTCTTT; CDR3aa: CSVANRGLTEAFF
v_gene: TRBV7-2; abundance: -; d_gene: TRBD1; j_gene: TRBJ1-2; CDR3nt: TGTGCCAGCAGCGCGGCCGGGACAGGGATCGACTATGGCTACACCTTC; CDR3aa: CASSAAGTGIDYGYTF
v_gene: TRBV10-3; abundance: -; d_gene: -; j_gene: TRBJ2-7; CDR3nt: TGTGCCACCTCTGACAGGGAGGACGAGCAGTACTTC; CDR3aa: CATSDREDEQYF
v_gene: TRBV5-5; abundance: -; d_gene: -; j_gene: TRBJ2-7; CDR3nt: TGTGCCAGTCTCGGAAGGGGGGCCGAGCAGTACTTC; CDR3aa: CASLGRGAEQYF
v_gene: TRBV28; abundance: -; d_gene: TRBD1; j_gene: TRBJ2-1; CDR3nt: TGTGCCAGCAGTTGGACAGGGGGTATTAGGGATGAGCAGTTCTTC; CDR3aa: CASSWTGGIRDEQFF
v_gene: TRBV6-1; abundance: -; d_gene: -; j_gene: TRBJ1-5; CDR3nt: TGTGCCAGCACTCCGAGCCTTAGCAATCAGCCCCAGCATTTT; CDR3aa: CASTPSLSNQPQHF
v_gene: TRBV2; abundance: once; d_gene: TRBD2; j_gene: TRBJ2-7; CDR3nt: TGTGCCAGCAGACGGACCAGCGGGGGTGCTTACGAGCAGTACTTC; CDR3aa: CASRRTSGGAYEQYF
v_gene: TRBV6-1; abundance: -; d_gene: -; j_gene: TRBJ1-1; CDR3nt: TGTGCCAGCAGTGAACACAACCGCATGAACACTGAAGCTTTCTTT; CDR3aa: CASSEHNRMNTEAFF
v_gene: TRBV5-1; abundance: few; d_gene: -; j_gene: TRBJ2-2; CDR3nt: TGCGCCAGCAGCTTGACGGCAGGGCGGAACACCGGGGAGCTGTTTTTT; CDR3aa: CASSLTAGRNTGELFF
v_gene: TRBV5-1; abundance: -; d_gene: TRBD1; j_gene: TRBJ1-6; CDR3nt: TGCGCCAGCAGCGCGGGACAGAAGAATTCACCCCTCCACTTT; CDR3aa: CASSAGQKNSPLHF
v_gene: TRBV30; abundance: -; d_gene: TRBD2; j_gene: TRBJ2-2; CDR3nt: TGTGCCTGGAGAAGACTAGCGGGGGACCCTAACACCGGGGAGCTGTTTTTT; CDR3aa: CAWRRLAGDPNTGELFF
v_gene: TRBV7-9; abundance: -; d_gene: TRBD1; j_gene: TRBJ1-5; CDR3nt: TGTGCCAGCAGCGTTGGGACAGGGGGAGGAAGCAATCAGCCCCAGCATTTT; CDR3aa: CASSVGTGGGSNQPQHF
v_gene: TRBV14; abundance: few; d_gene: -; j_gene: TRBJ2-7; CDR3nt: TGTGCCAGCAGCCAAGGGAGGGTACTCAACGAGCAGTACTTC; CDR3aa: CASSQGRVLNEQYF
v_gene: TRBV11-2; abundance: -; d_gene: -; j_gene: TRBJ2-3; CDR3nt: TGTGCCAGCAGCTTAGACGCGGCTAGCACAGATACGCAGTATTTT; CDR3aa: CASSLDAASTDTQYF
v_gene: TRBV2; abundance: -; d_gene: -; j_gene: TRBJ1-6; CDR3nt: TGTGCCAGCAGTGAGGCGACATTCTATAATTCACCCCTCCACTTT; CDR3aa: CASSEATFYNSPLHF
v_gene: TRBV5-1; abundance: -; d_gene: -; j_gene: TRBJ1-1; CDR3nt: TGCGCCAGCAGCTTGACAGGAGCGACTCTGAACACTGAAGCTTTCTTT; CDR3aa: CASSLTGATLNTEAFF
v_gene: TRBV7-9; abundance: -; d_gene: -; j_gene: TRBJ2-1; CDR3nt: TGTGCCAGCAAAGGAGGGGGCGTTATGGGCAATGAGCAGTTCTTC; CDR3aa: CASKGGGVMGNEQFF
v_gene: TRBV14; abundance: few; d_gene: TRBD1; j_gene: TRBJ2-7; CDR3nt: TGTGCCAGCAGCCGCCTAGGAGACAGGGCGAGGGAGCAGTACTTC; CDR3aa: CASSRLGDRAREQYF
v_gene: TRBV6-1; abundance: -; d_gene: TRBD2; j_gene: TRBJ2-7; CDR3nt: TGTGCCAGCAGGGGGGGGACTAGTTACGAGCAGTACTTC; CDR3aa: CASRGGTSYEQYF
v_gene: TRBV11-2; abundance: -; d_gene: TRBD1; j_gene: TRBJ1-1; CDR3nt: TGTGCCAGCAGCTACCGGGGACAGGGGGCGTTGAACACTGAAGCTTTCTTT; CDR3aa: CASSYRGQGALNTEAFF
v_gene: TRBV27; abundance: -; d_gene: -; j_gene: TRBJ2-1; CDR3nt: TGTGCCAGCAGTTGGCAGGGAAATTACAATGAGCAGTTCTTC; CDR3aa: CASSWQGNYNEQFF
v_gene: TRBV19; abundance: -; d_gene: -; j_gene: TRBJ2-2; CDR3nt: TGTGCCAGTAGTAGGGGAACCGGGGAGCTGTTTTTT; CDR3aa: CASSRGTGELFF
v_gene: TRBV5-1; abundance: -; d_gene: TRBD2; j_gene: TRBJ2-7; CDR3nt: TGCGCCAGCAGCGGATCTAGCGGGGGGGCCTCCTACGAGCAGTACTTC; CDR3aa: CASSGSSGGASYEQYF
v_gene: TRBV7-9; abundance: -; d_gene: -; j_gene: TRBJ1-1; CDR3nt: TGTGCCAGCAGCAACGTGAACACTGAAGCTTTCTTT; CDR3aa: CASSNVNTEAFF
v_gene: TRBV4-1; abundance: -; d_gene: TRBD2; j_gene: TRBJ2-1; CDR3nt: TGCGCCAGCAGCCACGACGGACTAGCGGGACCTGGCTGGAATGAGCAGTTCTTC; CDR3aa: CASSHDGLAGPGWNEQFF
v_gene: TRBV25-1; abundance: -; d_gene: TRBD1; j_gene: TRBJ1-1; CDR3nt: TGTGCCAGCAGTGAATGGGGACAGGGCGGGGGGGAGGCTTTCTTT; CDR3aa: CASSEWGQGGGEAFF
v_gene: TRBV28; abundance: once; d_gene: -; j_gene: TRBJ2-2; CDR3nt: TGTGCCAGCAGTTTAGCGCAGAGCCGCGGCGTCGGGGAGCTGTTTTTT; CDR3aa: CASSLAQSRGVGELFF
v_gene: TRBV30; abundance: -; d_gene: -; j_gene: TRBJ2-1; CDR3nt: TGTGCCTGGAGCCGTACCTCCTACAATGAGCAGTTCTTC; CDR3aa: CAWSRTSYNEQFF
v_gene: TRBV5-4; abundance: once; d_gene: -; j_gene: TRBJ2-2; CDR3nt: TGTGCCAGCAGCTTGAGCAGGCAGAACACCGGGGAGCTGTTTTTT; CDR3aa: CASSLSRQNTGELFF
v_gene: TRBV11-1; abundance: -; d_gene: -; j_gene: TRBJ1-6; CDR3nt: TGTGCCAGCAGCGCGGGGTCTTCGAGCTCACCCCTCCACTTT; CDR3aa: CASSAGSSSSPLHF
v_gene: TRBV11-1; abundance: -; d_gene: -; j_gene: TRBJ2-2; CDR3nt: TGTGCCAGCAGCTCAAATCCCCCCCGGGAGCTGTTTTTT; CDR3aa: CASSSNPPRELFF
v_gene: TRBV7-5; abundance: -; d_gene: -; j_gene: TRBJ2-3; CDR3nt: TGTGCCAGAAGCTTAGGCCGGGGAGATACGCAGTATTTT; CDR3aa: CARSLGRGDTQYF
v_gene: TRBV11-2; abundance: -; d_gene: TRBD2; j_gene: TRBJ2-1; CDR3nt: TGTGCCAGCAGCCTAAACGGACTAGCGCTTTACAATGAGCAGTTCTTC; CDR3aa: CASSLNGLALYNEQFF
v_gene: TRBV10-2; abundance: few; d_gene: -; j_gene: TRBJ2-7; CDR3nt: TGCGCCAGCAGTTCCGGGTCTTACGAGCAGTACTTC; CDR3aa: CASSSGSYEQYF
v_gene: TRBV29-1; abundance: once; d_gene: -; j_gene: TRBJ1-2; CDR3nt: TGCAGCGGAGGTGGTGGGGGCTGGGATGGCTACACCTTC; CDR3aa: CSGGGGGWDGYTF
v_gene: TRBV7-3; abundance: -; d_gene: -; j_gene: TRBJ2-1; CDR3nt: TGTGCCAGCAGCTCGGGGGCTGATGAGCAGTTCTTC; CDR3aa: CASSSGADEQFF
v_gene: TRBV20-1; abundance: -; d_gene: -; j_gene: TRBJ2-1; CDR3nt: TGCAGTGCTAGCGGGGGTGAGCAGTTCTTC; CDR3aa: CSASGGEQFF
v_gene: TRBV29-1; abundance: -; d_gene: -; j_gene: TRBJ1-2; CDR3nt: TGCAGCGTGGGAAGGGCAGGAGCCTACACCTTC; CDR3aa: CSVGRAGAYTF
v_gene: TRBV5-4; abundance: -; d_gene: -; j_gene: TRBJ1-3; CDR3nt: TGTGCCAGCAGCAATACAGGGAGCTCTGGAAACACCATATATTTT; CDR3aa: CASSNTGSSGNTIYF
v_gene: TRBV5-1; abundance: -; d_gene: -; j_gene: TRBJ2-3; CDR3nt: TGCGCCAGCAGCAGAGAGGGGGATACGCAGTATTTT; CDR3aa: CASSREGDTQYF
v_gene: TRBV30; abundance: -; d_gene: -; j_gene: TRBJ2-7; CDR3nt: TGTGCCTGGAGTGTACTCCACTCGGGGGAGCAGTACTTC; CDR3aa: CAWSVLHSGEQYF
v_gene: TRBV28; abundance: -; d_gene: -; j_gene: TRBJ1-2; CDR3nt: TGTGCCAGCAGTTTACTTACAGGGAGTGGCTACACCTTC; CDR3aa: CASSLLTGSGYTF
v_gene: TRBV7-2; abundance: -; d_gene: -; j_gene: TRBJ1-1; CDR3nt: TGTGCCAGCAGCTTAGCGCGGGGAGGAAACACTGAAGCTTTCTTT; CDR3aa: CASSLARGGNTEAFF
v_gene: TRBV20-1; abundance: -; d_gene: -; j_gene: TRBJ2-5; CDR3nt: TGCAGTGCTAGAGATGTAGAGACCCAGTACTTC; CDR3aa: CSARDVETQYF
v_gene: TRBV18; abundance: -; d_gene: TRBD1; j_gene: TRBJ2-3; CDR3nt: TGTGCCAGCTCACAGGGACAGGGAGTGACAGATACGCAGTATTTT; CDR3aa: CASSQGQGVTDTQYF
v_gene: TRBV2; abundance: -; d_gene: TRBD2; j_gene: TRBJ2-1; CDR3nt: TGTGCCAGCAGGGCACTGGCGGGGGGGCGCGGTGAGCAGTTCTTC; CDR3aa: CASRALAGGRGEQFF
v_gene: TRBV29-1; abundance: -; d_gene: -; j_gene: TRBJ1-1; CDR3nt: TGCAGCGGCTTACGGGGGAACACTGAAGCTTTCTTT; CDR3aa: CSGLRGNTEAFF
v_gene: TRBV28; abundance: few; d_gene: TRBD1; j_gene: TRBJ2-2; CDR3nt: TGTGCCAGCAGTTTATTTATTGCACGAACAGGGGGGAGCACCGGGGAGCTGTTTTTT; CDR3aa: CASSLFIARTGGSTGELFF
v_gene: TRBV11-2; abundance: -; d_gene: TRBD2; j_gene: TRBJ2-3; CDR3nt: TGTGCCAGCAGTTTCCCGGGACTAGCGGGAGGAGATACGCAGTATTTT; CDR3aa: CASSFPGLAGGDTQYF